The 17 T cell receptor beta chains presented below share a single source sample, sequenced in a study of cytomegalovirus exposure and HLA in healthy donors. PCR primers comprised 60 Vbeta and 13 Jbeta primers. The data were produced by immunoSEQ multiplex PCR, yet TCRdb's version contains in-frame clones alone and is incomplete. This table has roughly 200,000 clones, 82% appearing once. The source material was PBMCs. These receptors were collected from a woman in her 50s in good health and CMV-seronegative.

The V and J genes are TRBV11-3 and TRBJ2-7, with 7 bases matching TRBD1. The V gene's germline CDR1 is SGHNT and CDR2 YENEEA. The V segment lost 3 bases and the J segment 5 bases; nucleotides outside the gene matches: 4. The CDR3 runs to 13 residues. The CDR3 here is CASSFDRDHEQYF. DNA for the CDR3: TGTGCCAGCAGCTTTGACAGGGACCACGAGCAGTACTTC.

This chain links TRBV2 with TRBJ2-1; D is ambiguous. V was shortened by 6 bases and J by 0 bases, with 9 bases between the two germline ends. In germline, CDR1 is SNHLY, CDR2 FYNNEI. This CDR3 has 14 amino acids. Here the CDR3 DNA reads TGTGCCAGCAGGGTGGGCAGCTCCTACAATGAGCAGTTCTTC. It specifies CASRVGSSYNEQFF.

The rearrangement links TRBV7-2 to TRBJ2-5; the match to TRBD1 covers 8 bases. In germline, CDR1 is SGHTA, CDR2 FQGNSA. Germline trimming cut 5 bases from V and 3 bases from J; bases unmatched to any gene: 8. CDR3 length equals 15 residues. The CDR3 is CASSLWDRIKETQYF. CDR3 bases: TGTGCCAGCAGCCTCTGGGACAGGATTAAAGAGACCCAGTACTTC. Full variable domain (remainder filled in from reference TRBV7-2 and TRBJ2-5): GAGVSQSPSNKVTEKGKDVELRCDPISGHTALYWYRQSLGQGLEFLIYFQGNSAPDKSGLPSDRFSAERTGGSVSTLTIQRTQQEDSAVYLCASSLWDRIKETQYFGPGTRLLVL.

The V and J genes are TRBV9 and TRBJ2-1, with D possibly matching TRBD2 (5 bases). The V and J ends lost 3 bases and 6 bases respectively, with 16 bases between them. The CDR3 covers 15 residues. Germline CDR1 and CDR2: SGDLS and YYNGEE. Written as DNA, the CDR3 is TGTGCCAGCAGCGCACCTCGGGGTGGCATCAATGAGCAGTTCTTC. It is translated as CASSAPRGGINEQFF.

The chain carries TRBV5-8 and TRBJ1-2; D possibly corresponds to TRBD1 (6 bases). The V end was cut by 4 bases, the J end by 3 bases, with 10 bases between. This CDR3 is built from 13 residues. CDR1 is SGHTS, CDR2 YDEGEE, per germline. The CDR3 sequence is CASSPDSYYGYTF. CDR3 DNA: TGTGCCAGCAGCCCGGACAGTTACTATGGCTACACCTTC.

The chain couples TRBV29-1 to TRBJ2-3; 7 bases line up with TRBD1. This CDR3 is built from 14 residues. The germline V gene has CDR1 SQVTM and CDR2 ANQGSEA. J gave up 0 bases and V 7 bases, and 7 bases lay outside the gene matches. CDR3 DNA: TGCAGCGCCCGGGACAGCATGAGCACAGATACGCAGTATTTT. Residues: CSARDSMSTDTQYF.

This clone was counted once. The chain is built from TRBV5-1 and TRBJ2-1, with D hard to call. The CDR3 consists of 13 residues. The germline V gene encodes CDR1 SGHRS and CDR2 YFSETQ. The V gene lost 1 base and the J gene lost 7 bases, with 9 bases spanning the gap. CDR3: CASSLKAENEQFF. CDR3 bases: TGCGCCAGCAGCTTGAAGGCGGAAAATGAGCAGTTCTTC.

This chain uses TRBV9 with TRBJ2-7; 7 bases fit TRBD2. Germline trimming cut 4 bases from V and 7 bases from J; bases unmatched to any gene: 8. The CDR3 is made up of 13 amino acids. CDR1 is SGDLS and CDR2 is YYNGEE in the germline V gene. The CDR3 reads CASSWGGEREQYF. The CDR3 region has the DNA TGTGCCAGCAGCTGGGGGGGGGAGCGGGAGCAGTACTTC.

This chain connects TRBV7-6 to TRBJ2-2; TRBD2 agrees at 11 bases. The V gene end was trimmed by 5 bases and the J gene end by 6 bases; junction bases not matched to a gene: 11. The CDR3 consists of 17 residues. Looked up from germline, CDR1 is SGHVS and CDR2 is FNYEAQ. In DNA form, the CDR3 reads TGTGCCAGCAGCGGTCGACTAGCGGGAAAGGGGGCCGGGGAGCTGTTTTTT. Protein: CASSGRLAGKGAGELFF.

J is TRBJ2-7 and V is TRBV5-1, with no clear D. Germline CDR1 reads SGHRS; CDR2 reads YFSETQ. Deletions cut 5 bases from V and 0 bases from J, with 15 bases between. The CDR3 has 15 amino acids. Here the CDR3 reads CASRSIPQSSYEQYF. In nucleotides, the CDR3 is TGCGCCAGCAGGTCGATTCCACAGAGCTCCTACGAGCAGTACTTC.

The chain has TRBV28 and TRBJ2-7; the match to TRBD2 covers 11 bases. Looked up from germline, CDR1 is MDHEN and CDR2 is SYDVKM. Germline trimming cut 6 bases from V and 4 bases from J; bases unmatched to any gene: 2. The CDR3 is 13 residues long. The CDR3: CASRTSGTYEQYF. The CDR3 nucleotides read TGTGCCAGCAGGACTAGCGGGACGTACGAGCAGTACTTC.

The CDR3 loop reads CASSIADREVEKLFF. The CDR3, as DNA: TGTGCCAGTAGTATAGCGGACAGGGAAGTTGAAAAACTGTTTTTT. The chain carries TRBV19 and TRBJ1-4, with 8 bases fitting TRBD1. Germline V gene data show CDR1 as LNHDA and CDR2 as SQIVND (reference sequence). The CDR3 is 15 amino acids. J lost 7 bases, V lost 1 base, and 5 bases had no gene match. The complete variable domain, with remaining parts taken from reference TRBV19 and TRBJ1-4, reads DGGITQSPKYLFRKEGQNVTLSCEQNLNHDAMYWYRQDPGQGLRLIYYSQIVNDFQKGDIAEGYSVSREKKESFPLTVTSAQKNPTAFYLCASSIADREVEKLFFGSGTQLSVL.

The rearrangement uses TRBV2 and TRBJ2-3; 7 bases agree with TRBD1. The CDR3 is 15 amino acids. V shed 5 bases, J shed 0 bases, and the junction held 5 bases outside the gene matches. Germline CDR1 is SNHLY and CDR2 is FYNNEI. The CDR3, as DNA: TGTGCCAGCAGTCCCGGGACAGATAGCACAGATACGCAGTATTTT. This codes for CASSPGTDSTDTQYF.

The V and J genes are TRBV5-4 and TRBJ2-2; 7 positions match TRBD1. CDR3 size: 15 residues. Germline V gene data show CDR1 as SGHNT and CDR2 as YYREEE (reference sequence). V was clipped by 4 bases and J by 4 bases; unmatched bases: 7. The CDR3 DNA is TGTGCCAGCAGCCGCTACAGGGGCGGCACCGGGGAGCTGTTTTTT. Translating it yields CASSRYRGGTGELFF. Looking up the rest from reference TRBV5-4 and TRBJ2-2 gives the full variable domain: ETGVTQSPTHLIKTRGQQVTLRCSSQSGHNTVSWYQQALGQGPQFIFQYYREEENGRGNFPPRFSGLQFPNYSSELNVNALELDDSALYLCASSRYRGGTGELFFGEGSRLTVL.

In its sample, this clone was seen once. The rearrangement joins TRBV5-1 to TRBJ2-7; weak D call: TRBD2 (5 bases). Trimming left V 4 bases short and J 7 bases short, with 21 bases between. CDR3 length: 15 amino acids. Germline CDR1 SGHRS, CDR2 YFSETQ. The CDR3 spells CASSLGTSGMGEQYF. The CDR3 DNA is TGCGCCAGCAGCCTTGGAACCTCGGGGATGGGGGAGCAGTACTTC. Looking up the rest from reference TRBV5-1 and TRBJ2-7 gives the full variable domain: KAGVTQTPRYLIKTRGQQVTLSCSPISGHRSVSWYQQTPGQGLQFLFEYFSETQRNKGNFPGRFSGRQFSNSRSEMNVSTLELGDSALYLCASSLGTSGMGEQYFGPGTRLTVT.

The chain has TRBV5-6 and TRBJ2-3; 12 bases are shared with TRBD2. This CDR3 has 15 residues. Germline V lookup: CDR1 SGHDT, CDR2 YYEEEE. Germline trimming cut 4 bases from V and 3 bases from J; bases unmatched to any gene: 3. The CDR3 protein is CASSRGLAGTDTQYF. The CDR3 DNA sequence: TGTGCCAGCAGCCGTGGACTAGCGGGGACAGATACGCAGTATTTT.

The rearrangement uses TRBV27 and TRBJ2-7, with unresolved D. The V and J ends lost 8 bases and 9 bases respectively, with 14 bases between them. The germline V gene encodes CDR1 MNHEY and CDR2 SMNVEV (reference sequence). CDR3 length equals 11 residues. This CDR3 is CASGRLPLQYF. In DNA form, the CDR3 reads TGTGCCAGCGGCCGCCTGCCTTTGCAGTACTTC.